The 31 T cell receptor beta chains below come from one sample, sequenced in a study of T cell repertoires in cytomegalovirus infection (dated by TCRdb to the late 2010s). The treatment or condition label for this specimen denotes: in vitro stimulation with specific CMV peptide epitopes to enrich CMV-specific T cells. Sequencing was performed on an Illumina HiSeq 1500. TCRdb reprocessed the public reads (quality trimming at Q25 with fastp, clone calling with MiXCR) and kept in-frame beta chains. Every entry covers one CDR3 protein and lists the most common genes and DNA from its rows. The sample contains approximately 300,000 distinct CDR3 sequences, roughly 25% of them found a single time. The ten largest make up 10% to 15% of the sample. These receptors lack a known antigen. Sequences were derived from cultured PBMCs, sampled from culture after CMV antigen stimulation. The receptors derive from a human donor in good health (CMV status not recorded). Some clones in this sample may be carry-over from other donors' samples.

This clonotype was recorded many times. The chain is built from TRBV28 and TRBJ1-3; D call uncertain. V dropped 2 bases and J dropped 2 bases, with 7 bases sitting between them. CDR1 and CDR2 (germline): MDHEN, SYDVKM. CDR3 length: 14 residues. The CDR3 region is CASSLQTAGNTIYF. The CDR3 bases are TGTGCCAGCAGTTTACAGACGGCTGGAAACACCATATATTTT.

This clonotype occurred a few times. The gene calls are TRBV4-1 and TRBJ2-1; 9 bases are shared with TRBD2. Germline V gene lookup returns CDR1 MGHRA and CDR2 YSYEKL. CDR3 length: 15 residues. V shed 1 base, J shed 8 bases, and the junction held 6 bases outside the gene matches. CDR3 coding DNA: TGCGCCAGCAGCCAAGTAAGCGGGGGGAGGCATGAGCAGTTCTTC. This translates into CASSQVSGGRHEQFF.

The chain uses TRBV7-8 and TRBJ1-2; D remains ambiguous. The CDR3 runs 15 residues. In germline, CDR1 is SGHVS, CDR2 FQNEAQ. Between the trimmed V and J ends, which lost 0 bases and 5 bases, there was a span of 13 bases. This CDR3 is CASSLAPGHLYGYTF. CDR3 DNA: TGTGCCAGCAGCTTAGCCCCGGGCCATTTATATGGCTACACCTTC.

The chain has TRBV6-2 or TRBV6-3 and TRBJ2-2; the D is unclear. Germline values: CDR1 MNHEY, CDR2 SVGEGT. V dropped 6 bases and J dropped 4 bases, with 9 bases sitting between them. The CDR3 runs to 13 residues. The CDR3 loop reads CASRGYGTGELFF. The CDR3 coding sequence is TGTGCCAGCAGGGGTTACGGCACCGGGGAGCTGTTTTTT.

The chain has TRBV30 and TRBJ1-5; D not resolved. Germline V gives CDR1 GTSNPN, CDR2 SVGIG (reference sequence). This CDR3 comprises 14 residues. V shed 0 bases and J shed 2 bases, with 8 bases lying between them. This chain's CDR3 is CAWSVGSGNQPQHF. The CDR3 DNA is TGTGCCTGGAGTGTAGGGTCGGGCAATCAGCCCCAGCATTTT.

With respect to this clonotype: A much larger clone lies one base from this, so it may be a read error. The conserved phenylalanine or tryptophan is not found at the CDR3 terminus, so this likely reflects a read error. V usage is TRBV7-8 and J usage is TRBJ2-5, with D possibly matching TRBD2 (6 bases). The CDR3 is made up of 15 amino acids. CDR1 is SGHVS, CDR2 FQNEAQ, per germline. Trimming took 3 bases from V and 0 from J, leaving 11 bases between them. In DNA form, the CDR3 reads TGTGCCAGCAGCTTTCGTGGCGGGAACCAAGAGACCCAGTACCTC. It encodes CASSFRGGNQETQYL.

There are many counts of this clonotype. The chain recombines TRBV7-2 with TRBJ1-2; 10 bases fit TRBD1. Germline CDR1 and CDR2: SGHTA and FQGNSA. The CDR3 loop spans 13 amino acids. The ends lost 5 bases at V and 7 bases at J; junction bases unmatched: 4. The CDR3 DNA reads TGTGCCAGCAGCGGGACAGGGGAGAGTGGCTACACCTTC. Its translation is CASSGTGESGYTF.

In DNA form, the CDR3 reads TGTGCCAGCAGCCCCCCTCGGGGACTAGTTGTAGAGTTCTTC. The encoded protein is CASSPPRGLVVEFF. The chain carries TRBV7-8 and TRBJ2-1; 8 bases map to TRBD2. V gave up 5 bases and J gave up 14 bases; unmatched junction bases: 14. Germline loops: CDR1 SGHVS, CDR2 FQNEAQ. The CDR3 runs to 14 residues.

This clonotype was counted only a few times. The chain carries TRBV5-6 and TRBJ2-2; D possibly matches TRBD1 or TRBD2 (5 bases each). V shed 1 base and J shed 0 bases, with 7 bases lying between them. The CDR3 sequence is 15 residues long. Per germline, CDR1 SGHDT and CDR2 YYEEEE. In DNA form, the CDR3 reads TGTGCCAGCAGCTTGATGGGGGCGAACACCGGGGAGCTGTTTTTT. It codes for CASSLMGANTGELFF.

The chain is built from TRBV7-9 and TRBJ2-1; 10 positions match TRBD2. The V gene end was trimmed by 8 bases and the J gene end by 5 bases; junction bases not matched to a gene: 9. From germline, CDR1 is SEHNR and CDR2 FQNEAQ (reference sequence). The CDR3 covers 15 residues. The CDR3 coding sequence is TGTGCCAGCCCCTCCAGGACTAGCGGAGACAATGAGCAGTTCTTC. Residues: CASPSRTSGDNEQFF.

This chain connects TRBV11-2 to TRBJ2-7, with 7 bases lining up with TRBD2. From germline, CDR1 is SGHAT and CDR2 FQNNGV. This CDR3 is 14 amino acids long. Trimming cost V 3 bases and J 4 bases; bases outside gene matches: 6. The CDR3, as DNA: TGTGCCAGCAGCTTGTTTGCGGGAGATTACGAGCAGTACTTC. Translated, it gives CASSLFAGDYEQYF.

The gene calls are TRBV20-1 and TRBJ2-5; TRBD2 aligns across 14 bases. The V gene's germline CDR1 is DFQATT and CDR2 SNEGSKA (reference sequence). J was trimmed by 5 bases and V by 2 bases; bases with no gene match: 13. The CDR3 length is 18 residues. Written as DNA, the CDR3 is TGCAGTGCTAGATTTATGGGACTAGCGGGAGTAGGGGGGGAGACCCAGTACTTC. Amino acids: CSARFMGLAGVGGETQYF.

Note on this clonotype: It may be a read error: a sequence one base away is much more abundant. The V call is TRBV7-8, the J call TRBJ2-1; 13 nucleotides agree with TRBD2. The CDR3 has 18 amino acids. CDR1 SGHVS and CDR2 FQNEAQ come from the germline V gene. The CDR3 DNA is TGTGCCAGCAGCTTAGCACGGACTAGCGGGAGCTCCTACAATGGGCAGTTCTTC. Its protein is CASSLARTSGSSYNGQFF.

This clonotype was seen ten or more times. CDR3 in amino acids: CASSFSSYNEQFF. Here the CDR3 DNA reads TGTGCCAGCAGCTTCAGCTCCTACAATGAGCAGTTCTTC. The rearrangement joins TRBV6-2 or TRBV6-3 to TRBJ2-1, with no clear D. Germline lookup yields CDR1 MNHEY and CDR2 SVGEGT. Trimming took 6 bases from V and 0 from J, leaving 6 bases between them. The CDR3 consists of 13 residues.

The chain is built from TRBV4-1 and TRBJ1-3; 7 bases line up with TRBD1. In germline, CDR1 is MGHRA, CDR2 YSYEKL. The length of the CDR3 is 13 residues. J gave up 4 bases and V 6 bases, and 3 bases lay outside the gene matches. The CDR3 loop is CASRQTGGNTIYF. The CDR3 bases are TGCGCCAGCAGACAGACAGGGGGAAACACCATATATTTT.

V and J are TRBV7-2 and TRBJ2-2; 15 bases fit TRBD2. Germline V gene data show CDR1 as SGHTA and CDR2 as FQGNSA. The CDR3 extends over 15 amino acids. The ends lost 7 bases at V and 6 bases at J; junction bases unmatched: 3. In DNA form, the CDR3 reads TGTGCCAGCACATGGACTAGCGGGAGGGCCGGGGAGCTGTTTTTT. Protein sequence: CASTWTSGRAGELFF.

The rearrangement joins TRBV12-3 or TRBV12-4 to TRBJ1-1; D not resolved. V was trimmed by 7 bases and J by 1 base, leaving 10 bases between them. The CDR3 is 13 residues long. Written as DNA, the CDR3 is TGTGCCAGCACCCGGGTGGAGAACACTGAAGCTTTCTTT. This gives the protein CASTRVENTEAFF.

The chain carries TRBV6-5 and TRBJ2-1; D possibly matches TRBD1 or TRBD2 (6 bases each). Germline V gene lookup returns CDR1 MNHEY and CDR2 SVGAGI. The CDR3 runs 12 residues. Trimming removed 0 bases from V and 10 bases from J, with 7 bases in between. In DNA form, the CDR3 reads TGTGCCAGCAGTTACTCAGGGGGGGAGCAGTTCTTC. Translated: CASSYSGGEQFF.

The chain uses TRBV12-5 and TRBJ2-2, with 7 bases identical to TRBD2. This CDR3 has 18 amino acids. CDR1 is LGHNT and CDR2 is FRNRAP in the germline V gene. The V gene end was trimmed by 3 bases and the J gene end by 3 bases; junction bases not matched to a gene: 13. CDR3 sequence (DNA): TGTGCTAGTGGTTTTCTAGGCGGGAGTGTATCTCACACCGGGGAGCTGTTTTTT. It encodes CASGFLGGSVSHTGELFF.

The CDR3 DNA is TGTGCCAGCACCGCAGACACATACAATGAGCAGTTCTTC. Residues: CASTADTYNEQFF. The rearrangement uses TRBV3-1 and TRBJ2-1, with D unresolved. Deletions cut 7 bases from V and 4 bases from J, with 11 bases between. Germline-derived CDR1 and CDR2 are LGHDT and YNNKEL (reference sequence). This CDR3 comprises 13 residues.

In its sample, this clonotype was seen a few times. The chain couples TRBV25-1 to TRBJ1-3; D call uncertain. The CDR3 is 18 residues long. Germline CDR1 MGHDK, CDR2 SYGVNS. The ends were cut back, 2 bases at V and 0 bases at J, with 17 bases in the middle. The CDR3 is CASSERRALPSSGNTIYF. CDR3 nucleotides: TGTGCCAGCAGTGAACGCCGGGCGCTACCCTCCTCTGGAAACACCATATATTTT.

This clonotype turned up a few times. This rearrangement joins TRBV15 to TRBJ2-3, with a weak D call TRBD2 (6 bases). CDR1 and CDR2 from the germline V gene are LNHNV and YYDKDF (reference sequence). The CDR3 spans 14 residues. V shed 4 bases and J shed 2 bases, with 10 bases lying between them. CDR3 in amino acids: CATSTTRHTDTQYF. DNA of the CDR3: TGTGCCACCAGCACGACTAGACACACAGATACGCAGTATTTT.

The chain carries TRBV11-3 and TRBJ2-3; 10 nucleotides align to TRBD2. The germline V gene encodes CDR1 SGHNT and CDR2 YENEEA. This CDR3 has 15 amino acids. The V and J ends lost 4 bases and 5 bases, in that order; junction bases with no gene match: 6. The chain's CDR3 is CASSSRTSGKDTQYF. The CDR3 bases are TGTGCCAGCAGCTCCCGGACTAGCGGCAAAGATACGCAGTATTTT.

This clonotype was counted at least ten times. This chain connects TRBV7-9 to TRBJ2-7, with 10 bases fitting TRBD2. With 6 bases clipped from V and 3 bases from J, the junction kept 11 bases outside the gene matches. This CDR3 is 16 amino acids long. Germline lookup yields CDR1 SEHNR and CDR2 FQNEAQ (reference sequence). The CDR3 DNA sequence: TGTGCCAGCAGAGAAAGGACTAGCGGTCTCAACTACGAGCAGTACTTC. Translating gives CASRERTSGLNYEQYF.

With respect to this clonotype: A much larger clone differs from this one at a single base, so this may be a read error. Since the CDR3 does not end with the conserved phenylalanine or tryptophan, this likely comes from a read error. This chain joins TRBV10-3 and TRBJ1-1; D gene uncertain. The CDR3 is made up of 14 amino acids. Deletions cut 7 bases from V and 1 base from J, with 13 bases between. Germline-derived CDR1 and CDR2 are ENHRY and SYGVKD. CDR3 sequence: CAINEQLSNTEAFL. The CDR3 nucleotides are TGTGCCATCAATGAACAGCTTTCGAACACTGAAGCTTTCTTA.

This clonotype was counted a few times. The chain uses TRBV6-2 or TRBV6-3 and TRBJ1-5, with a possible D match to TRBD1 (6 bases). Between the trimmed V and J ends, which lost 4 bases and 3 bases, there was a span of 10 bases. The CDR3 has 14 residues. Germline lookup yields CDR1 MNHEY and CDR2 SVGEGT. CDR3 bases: TGTGCCAGCAGTTGGGGGGCCTTCAATCAGCCCCAGCATTTT. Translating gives CASSWGAFNQPQHF.

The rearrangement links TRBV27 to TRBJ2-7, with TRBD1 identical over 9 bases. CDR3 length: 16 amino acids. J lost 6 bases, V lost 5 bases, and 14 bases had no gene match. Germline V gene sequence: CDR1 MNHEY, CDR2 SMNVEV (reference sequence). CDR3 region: CASSQLTGTGFVEQYF. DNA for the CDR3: TGTGCCAGCAGTCAGCTCACCGGGACAGGGTTCGTCGAGCAGTACTTC.

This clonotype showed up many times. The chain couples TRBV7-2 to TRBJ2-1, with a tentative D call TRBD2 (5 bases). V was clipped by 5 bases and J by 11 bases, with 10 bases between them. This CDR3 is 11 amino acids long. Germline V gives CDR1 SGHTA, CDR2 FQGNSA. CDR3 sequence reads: CASSNSAQQFF. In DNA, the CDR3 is TGTGCCAGCAGCAATAGCGCCCAGCAGTTCTTC.

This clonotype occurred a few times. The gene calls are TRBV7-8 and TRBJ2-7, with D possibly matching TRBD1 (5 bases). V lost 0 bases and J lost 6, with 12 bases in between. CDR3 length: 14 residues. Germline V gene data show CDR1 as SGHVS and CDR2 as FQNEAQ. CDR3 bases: TGTGCCAGCAGCTTAGCGAGGCAGGGCGGCGAGCAGTACGTC. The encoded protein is CASSLARQGGEQYV.

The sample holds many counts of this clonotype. CDR3 DNA sequence: TGTGCCAGCAGCCCTGGGGAAATATGGAACTATGGCTACACCTTC. Amino acids: CASSPGEIWNYGYTF. The V and J genes are TRBV7-2 and TRBJ1-2; no firm D call. With 5 bases removed from V and 2 bases from J, the gap between germline ends came to 15 bases. This CDR3 region has 15 residues. CDR1 is SGHTA, CDR2 FQGNSA, per germline.

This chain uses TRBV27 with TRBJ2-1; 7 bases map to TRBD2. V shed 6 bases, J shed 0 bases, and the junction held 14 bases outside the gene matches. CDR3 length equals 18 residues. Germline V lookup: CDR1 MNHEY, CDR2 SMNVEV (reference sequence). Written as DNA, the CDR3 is TGTGCCAGCAGCCCCGGAAGGACTAGTGCCGGCTCCTACAATGAGCAGTTCTTC. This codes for CASSPGRTSAGSYNEQFF.